One and the same sample provided the 27 T cell receptor beta chains below, sequenced in a study of T-cell memory formation after mild COVID-19. TCRdb re-analysed the 5' RACE reads in MiXCR, keeping a single row per CDR3 protein. The sample lists 200,000 to 300,000 distinct CDR3 sequences; around a tenth were seen once. The sample comprised PBMCs or a T cell subset sorted from them (not recorded which). These receptors all stem from a man aged 18 to 29 who had mild COVID-19 (a few samples of this study predate the infection). Cell type and time point are not known.

The chain has TRBV27 and TRBJ1-2; D uncertain. The CDR3 sequence is 14 residues long. CDR1 MNHEY and CDR2 SMNVEV come from the germline V gene (reference sequence). V was pared by 5 bases and J by 4 bases, with 14 bases between. CDR3 sequence reads: CASSRAGRSYGYTF. CDR3 in DNA: TGTGCCAGCAGTCGCGCCGGACGGTCCTATGGCTACACCTTC.

This clonotype has a count of ten or more. The chain is built from TRBV24-1 and TRBJ2-1; the D gene is possibly TRBD2 (6 bases). Trimming left V 2 bases short and J 2 bases short, with 9 bases between. CDR1 is KGHDR and CDR2 is SFDVKD in the germline V gene. This CDR3 contains 15 residues. CDR3 residues: CATSDSTRAYNEQFF. In nucleotides, the CDR3 is TGTGCCACCAGTGATTCGACTAGGGCCTACAATGAGCAGTTCTTC.

This clonotype came up a few times. The chain joins TRBV6-5 to TRBJ2-1; D is unclear. The germline gives CDR1 MNHEY, CDR2 SVGAGI. V lost 6 bases and J lost 4, with 10 bases in between. This CDR3 is 13 amino acids long. CDR3 nucleotides: TGTGCCAGCAGACCCGGGCCGTACAATGAGCAGTTCTTC. Amino acids: CASRPGPYNEQFF.

V gene TRBV28 combines with J gene TRBJ1-5; possible D gene TRBD1, 5 bases. CDR1 is MDHEN, CDR2 SYDVKM, per germline. The CDR3 consists of 16 residues. Trimming shortened V by 4 bases and J by 5 bases, and 18 bases separated the two germline ends. The CDR3 is CASSSAGTGDYQPQHF. CDR3 in DNA: TGTGCCAGCAGTTCGGCTGGTACAGGAGACTATCAGCCCCAGCATTTT.

This clonotype was detected once. The chain has TRBV6-1 and TRBJ1-6; D gene uncertain. The CDR3 is 10 residues long. Trimming stripped 8 bases from V and 13 bases from J, with 9 bases between. Germline values: CDR1 MNHNS, CDR2 SASEGT. The CDR3: CASWSQPLHF. CDR3 bases: TGTGCCAGCTGGAGCCAGCCCCTCCACTTT.

J is TRBJ1-3 and V is TRBV5-1; 11 bases are a match to TRBD1. V trimming: 4 bases; J trimming: 2 bases; junction bases outside the gene matches: 2. From germline, CDR1 is SGHRS and CDR2 YFSETQ. The CDR3 length is 15 residues. CDR3 region: CASSPGQGAGNTIYF. The CDR3 coding sequence is TGCGCCAGCAGCCCGGGACAGGGGGCTGGAAACACCATATATTTT.

This clonotype showed up just a few times. The chain recombines TRBV7-2 with TRBJ1-2; 9 positions match TRBD1. This CDR3 region has 15 residues. The trim removed 4 bases at V and 0 bases at J, leaving 3 bases unmatched. Germline CDR1 is SGHTA and CDR2 is FQGNSA. The CDR3 nucleotides are TGTGCCAGCAGCTCCGGGACAGGGACTAACTATGGCTACACCTTC. This translates into CASSSGTGTNYGYTF.

V usage is TRBV4-1 and J usage is TRBJ2-5; TRBD1 aligns across 7 bases. Germline V gene sequence: CDR1 MGHRA, CDR2 YSYEKL. The CDR3 spans 16 residues. J lost 3 bases, V lost 3 bases, and 10 bases had no gene match. The CDR3 DNA is TGCGCCAGCAGCCACATGATAGGGACAGTGAAAGAGACCCAGTACTTC. Amino acid sequence: CASSHMIGTVKETQYF.

V gene TRBV7-6 combines with J gene TRBJ2-5; 14 bases align to TRBD2. V shed 6 bases and J 5 bases; nucleotides not matched to a gene: 5. The CDR3 covers 15 residues. Looked up from germline, CDR1 is SGHVS and CDR2 is FNYEAQ. The chain's CDR3 is CASRTGLAGVETQYF. As DNA, the CDR3 is TGTGCCAGCAGGACGGGACTAGCGGGGGTTGAGACCCAGTACTTC.

The chain combines TRBV7-9 with TRBJ2-7; weak D call: TRBD2 (6 bases). This CDR3 is 16 amino acids long. The V end was cut by 1 base, the J end by 0 bases, with 13 bases between. From germline, CDR1 is SEHNR and CDR2 FQNEAQ (reference sequence). CDR3 nucleotide sequence: TGTGCCAGCAGCTTAGTGGGACCCGGGGGCTCCTACGAGCAGTACTTC. Amino acids: CASSLVGPGGSYEQYF.

In its sample, this clonotype was seen many times. This rearrangement joins TRBV24-1 to TRBJ2-2; TRBD2 might be the D (7 bases). Trimming stripped 1 base from V and 1 base from J, with 12 bases between. There are 17 residues in the CDR3. The germline V gene encodes CDR1 KGHDR and CDR2 SFDVKD. The CDR3 DNA reads TGTGCCACCAGTGATTTTGGGGGGGCCAAGAACACCGGGGAGCTGTTTTTT. It codes for CATSDFGGAKNTGELFF.

The chain uses TRBV18 and TRBJ2-6; no clear D. This CDR3 is 14 amino acids long. CDR1 is KGHSH, CDR2 LQKENI, per germline. V shed 3 bases and J shed 1 base, with 4 bases lying between them. CDR3 region: CASSPPSGANVLTF. The CDR3 DNA sequence: TGTGCCAGCTCACCTCCGTCTGGGGCCAACGTCCTGACTTTC.

J is TRBJ2-5 and V is TRBV9, with D perhaps matching TRBD2 (5 bases). CDR1 is SGDLS, CDR2 YYNGEE, per germline. The V gene lost 0 bases and the J gene lost 0 bases, with 6 bases spanning the gap. CDR3 length: 14 residues. The CDR3 spells CASSVGADQETQYF. For the CDR3, the DNA is TGTGCCAGCAGCGTAGGAGCGGACCAAGAGACCCAGTACTTC.

This clonotype was seen once. CDR3 in amino acids: CASSFEYSGGPSNEQFF. The CDR3 bases are TGTGCCAGCAGCTTCGAATACTCGGGGGGGCCGAGCAATGAGCAGTTCTTC. The chain joins TRBV7-9 to TRBJ2-1; TRBD2 aligns across 8 bases. Germline CDR1 SEHNR, CDR2 FQNEAQ (reference sequence). The CDR3 is made up of 17 amino acids. After removal of 3 bases from V and 6 bases from J, the junction contained 13 bases not matched to a gene. The complete variable domain, with remaining parts taken from reference TRBV7-9 and TRBJ2-1, reads DTGVSQNPRHKITKRGQNVTFRCDPISEHNRLYWYRQTLGQGPEFLTYFQNEAQLEKSRLLSDRFSAERPKGSFSTLEIQRTEQGDSAMYLCASSFEYSGGPSNEQFFGPGTRLTVL.

The chain couples TRBV9 to TRBJ2-5, with D unresolved. The CDR3 runs 13 residues. V lost 5 bases and J 3 bases, leaving 11 bases between the germline ends. Germline V gene data show CDR1 as SGDLS and CDR2 as YYNGEE. CDR3: CASSIGSEETQYF. CDR3 bases: TGTGCCAGCAGTATCGGCAGCGAAGAGACCCAGTACTTC.

J is TRBJ1-3 and V is TRBV5-1, with D possibly matching TRBD1 (6 bases). V lost 3 bases and J 2 bases, leaving 12 bases between the germline ends. Germline CDR1 is SGHRS and CDR2 is YFSETQ. The CDR3 runs 15 residues. CDR3 nucleotide sequence: TGCGCCAGCAGCTCGGACAGCGGGGCTGGAAACACCATATATTTT. Its translation is CASSSDSGAGNTIYF.

The chain employs TRBV14 and TRBJ2-3, with D perhaps TRBD2 (6 bases). The V end lost 1 base, the J end lost 1 base, and 15 bases lay between the germline ends. Per the germline V gene, CDR1 is SGHDN and CDR2 is FVKESK. The CDR3 length is 17 residues. The CDR3: CASSQASRGWGTDTQYF. The CDR3, as DNA: TGTGCCAGCAGCCAAGCGTCGCGGGGTTGGGGCACAGATACGCAGTATTTT.

There are a few counts of this clonotype. V usage is TRBV29-1 and J usage is TRBJ1-3, with D possibly matching TRBD1 (6 bases). From germline, CDR1 is SQVTM and CDR2 ANQGSEA. The CDR3 runs 15 residues. Trimming left V 5 bases short and J 0 bases short, with 14 bases between. CDR3 amino acids: CSVTGTLRSGNTIYF. DNA for the CDR3: TGCAGCGTTACAGGGACTTTACGCTCTGGAAACACCATATATTTT.

This clonotype came up a few times. The genes are TRBV7-3 and TRBJ2-5, with TRBD2 matching 10 bases. CDR1 is SGHTA, CDR2 FQGTGA, per germline. CDR3 length: 16 residues. J was trimmed by 1 base and V by 5 bases; bases with no gene match: 7. The CDR3 reads CASSPQPSGGQETQYF. The CDR3 coding sequence is TGTGCCAGCAGCCCCCAACCTAGCGGGGGCCAAGAGACCCAGTACTTC.

The chain uses TRBV12-3 or TRBV12-4 and TRBJ2-3; 7 nucleotides align to TRBD1. This CDR3 comprises 15 residues. V trimming: 8 bases; J trimming: 0 bases; junction bases outside the gene matches: 8. The chain's CDR3 is CASGLTGASTDTQYF. CDR3 DNA: TGTGCCAGCGGGTTAACAGGGGCGAGCACAGATACGCAGTATTTT.

DNA of the CDR3: TGCGCCAGCAGCCAGTCGGGAGAGAACATTCAGTACTTC. Translated: CASSQSGENIQYF. J is TRBJ2-4 and V is TRBV4-1, with TRBD2 as a possible D gene (6 bases). Germline loops: CDR1 MGHRA, CDR2 YSYEKL. The CDR3 length is 13 residues. V was clipped by 3 bases and J by 7 bases, with 10 bases between them.

This clonotype was found a few times. This chain links TRBV7-2 with TRBJ1-6, with 7 bases fitting TRBD1. The CDR3 extends over 15 amino acids. The V and J ends lost 5 bases and 7 bases, in that order; junction bases with no gene match: 8. Germline-derived CDR1 and CDR2 are SGHTA and FQGNSA. The CDR3 is CASSRSRGGNSPLHF. In DNA, the CDR3 is TGTGCCAGCAGCCGAAGTAGAGGGGGCAATTCACCCCTCCACTTT.

This clonotype has just a few counts. The V gene is TRBV7-2, the J gene TRBJ2-1; 10 bases are shared with TRBD2. The CDR3 length is 15 residues. Per germline, CDR1 SGHTA and CDR2 FQGNSA. V lost 5 bases, J lost 4 bases, and 5 bases stayed unmatched. The CDR3 nucleotides read TGTGCCAGCAGCCCGAGCGGGGGGGAGTACAATGAGCAGTTCTTC. This translates into CASSPSGGEYNEQFF.

This clonotype was counted a few times. This rearrangement joins TRBV28 to TRBJ1-1, with TRBD1 identical over 11 bases. CDR1 is MDHEN, CDR2 SYDVKM, per germline. This CDR3 has 15 residues. V dropped 5 bases and J dropped 6; count of bases not matched to a gene: 8. The CDR3 DNA is TGTGCCAGCAGTCCCCCGGGACAGGGGGGCCCTGAAGCTTTCTTT. Translation: CASSPPGQGGPEAFF. Looking up the rest from reference TRBV28 and TRBJ1-1 gives the full variable domain: DVKVTQSSRYLVKRTGEKVFLECVQDMDHENMFWYRQDPGLGLRLIYFSYDVKMKEKGDIPEGYSVSREKKERFSLILESASTNQTSMYLCASSPPGQGGPEAFFGQGTRLTVV.

V gene TRBV7-2 combines with J gene TRBJ2-3, with TRBD2 matching 16 bases. The CDR3 totals 19 residues. Germline V gives CDR1 SGHTA, CDR2 FQGNSA. The junction had 13 bases not matched to a gene; V was cut back by 5 bases and J by 5 bases. CDR3 region: CASSNGPGTSGGVVDTQYF. CDR3 nucleotide sequence: TGTGCCAGCAGCAACGGCCCCGGGACTAGCGGGGGGGTGGTAGATACGCAGTATTTT.

This clonotype has a handful of counts. The rearrangement uses TRBV5-1 and TRBJ1-5, with 9 bases identical to TRBD1. There are 15 residues in the CDR3. The V gene's germline CDR1 is SGHRS and CDR2 YFSETQ. V was pared by 4 bases and J by 7 bases, with 9 bases of the junction left unmatched. CDR3 in amino acids: CASSIQGARGQPQHF. In nucleotides, the CDR3 is TGCGCCAGCAGCATACAGGGGGCGCGAGGCCAGCCCCAGCATTTT.

Worth noting for this clonotype: One base away lies a much larger clone, so this may be a sequencing read error. Because the CDR3 is missing its conserved closing phenylalanine or tryptophan, this is likely a read error. The CDR3: CASSRGQTESSGAEAFL. CDR3 bases: TGCGCCAGCAGCCGGGGACAGACAGAGAGTTCCGGTGCTGAAGCTTTCTTG. This chain links TRBV5-1 with TRBJ1-1, with 7 bases identical to TRBD1. The CDR3 length is 17 residues. The V and J ends lost 4 bases and 6 bases, in that order; junction bases with no gene match: 18. Germline V CDR1 and CDR2: SGHRS, YFSETQ.